This T cell receptor (beta chain) was profiled in a study of T cell changes during pregnancy in multiple sclerosis. The data were produced by immunoSEQ multiplex PCR, yet TCRdb's version contains in-frame clones alone and is incomplete. The data hold some 87,000 clones, with 90% to 95% observed a single time. The CDR3 is made up of 15 amino acids. V lost 5 bases, J lost 4 bases, and 7 bases stayed unmatched. Germline V gives CDR1 SGHTA, CDR2 FQGTGA. This chain links TRBV7-3 with TRBJ2-7; 11 bases fit TRBD2. The TCR was taken from a female donor with multiple sclerosis, enrolled in a pregnancy study. The material sequenced was peripheral blood, taken in the second trimester of pregnancy. CDR3 loop: CASSLTSGSRYEQYF. CDR3 sequence (DNA): TGTGCCAGCAGCCTCACTAGCGGGAGTCGGTACGAGCAGTACTTC.